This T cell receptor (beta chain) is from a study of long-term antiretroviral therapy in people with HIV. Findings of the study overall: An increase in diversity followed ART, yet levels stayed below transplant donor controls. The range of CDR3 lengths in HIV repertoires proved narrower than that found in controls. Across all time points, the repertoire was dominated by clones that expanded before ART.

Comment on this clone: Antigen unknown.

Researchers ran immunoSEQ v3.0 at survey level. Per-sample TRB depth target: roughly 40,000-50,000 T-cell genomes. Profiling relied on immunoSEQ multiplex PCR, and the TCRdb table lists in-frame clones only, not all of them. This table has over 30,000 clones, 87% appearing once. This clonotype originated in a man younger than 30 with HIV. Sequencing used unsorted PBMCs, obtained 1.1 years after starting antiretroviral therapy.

The CDR3 DNA follows: TGCGCCAGCAGCCAAGGCGCGGGACCCATTGCAAAACACAATGAGCAGTTCTTC. This translates into CASSQGAGPIAKHNEQFF. This chain joins TRBV4-1 and TRBJ2-1, with D tentatively TRBD2 (6 bases). Germline values: CDR1 MGHRA, CDR2 YSYEKL. V lost 1 base, J lost 5 bases, and 21 bases lay in between. CDR3 length: 18 amino acids.